Reported below is one T cell receptor beta chain. The sample originates from a study of control samples from healthy donors and cancer patients. This CDR3 is built from 15 residues. With 3 bases removed from V and 3 bases from J, the gap between germline ends came to 14 bases. Germline CDR1 reads LNHNV; CDR2 reads YYDKDF (reference sequence). Assay used: immunoSEQ multiplex PCR; TCRdb lists only in-frame clones, some missing. The sample contains about 55,000 clones, 85% to 95% of which appear only once. Material for sequencing was blood. The clonotype comes from a man aged 25 to 45 in good health. The chain combines TRBV15 with TRBJ2-5; D gene unclear. CDR3 sequence reads: CATSRASWREETQYF. The DNA for the CDR3 is TGTGCCACCAGCAGGGCCTCTTGGCGAGAAGAGACCCAGTACTTC.